This TCR beta chain was documented in a study of metastatic and nonmetastatic thyroid tumors. TCRdb re-clonotyped the PCR reads through MiXCR. The sample holds 30,000 to 35,000 clones, roughly 19% seen once. This clone appeared many times. Until they underwent thyroid surgery, no patient had received any treatment. V was pared by 2 bases and J by 0 bases, with 10 bases between. CDR1 is DFQATT and CDR2 is SNEGSKA in the germline V gene (reference sequence). The CDR3 sequence is 14 residues long. The chain is built from TRBV20-1 and TRBJ1-1; D is unresolved. This clonotype was sampled from a female donor with papillary thyroid cancer or a benign thyroid nodule (not recorded which). Some clones in this sample may be carry-over from other donors' samples. The sequencing sample was made of blood. The CDR3 reads CSARHEEMNTEAFF. The DNA for the CDR3 is TGCAGTGCTAGACATGAGGAGATGAACACTGAAGCTTTCTTT.